This T cell receptor beta chain is from a study of shared clonotypes between healthy human individuals. Notes on the study in general: Naive subsets usually exceeded memory subsets in estimated richness.

CDR1 and CDR2 (germline): SGHTA, FQGTGA. The CDR3 extends over 15 amino acids. The V gene end was trimmed by 5 bases and the J gene end by 3 bases; junction bases not matched to a gene: 8. Assay used: immunoSEQ multiplex PCR; TCRdb lists only in-frame clones, some missing. The data contain about 1 million clones, about 84% of them singletons. About this clone: Its antigen is unknown.

Sequencing was done on a sample of memory CD4+ T cells from PBMCs. As for subset: CD45RA-negative fraction. This rearrangement joins TRBV7-3 to TRBJ2-3; 7 nucleotides line up with TRBD1. The receptor comes from a man aged 18 to 30 in good health. Some clones in this sample may be carry-over from other donors' samples. The CDR3 sequence: CASSLQGQLTDTQYF. The DNA of the CDR3 is TGTGCCAGCAGCCTTCAGGGACAGCTTACAGATACGCAGTATTTT.